Here is one TCR beta chain with its context. This clone was detected a few times. Its antigen specificity is not known. No base-level quality is on record; no much larger clone is a single base apart. Libraries were prepared through the immunoSEQ multiplex PCR assay. To provide template for TCR sequencing, every sample had RNA extracted and reverse transcribed into cDNA. First-strand cDNA was synthesized with SuperScript III using a 2:1 mix of oligo-dT and random hexamers. Amplification bias was assessed with a synthetic immune receptor repertoire, and residual bias was removed computationally. The paper's data handling went like this. Raw reads were preprocessed to remove errors, and CDR3 was defined according to IMGT conventions as the region from the conserved cysteine to phenylalanine. Clonality was calculated as 1 minus Shannon entropy normalized by log2 of the number of productive unique TCRs. Scalp TCRbeta sequences were cross-referenced with sorted blood CD4 and CD8 repertoires so that the CD4 or CD8 identity of scalp clones could be inferred. In its TCRdb copy, this immuneACCESS table keeps in-frame sequences only and misses some clones. Where compared with another copy, unresolved V genes explain less than half of these, and the others have no known cause. That table gives V, J and clone size, and the DNA gave D and trimming. Present in this sample are 200,000 or so clones, 40% to 55% of which were seen just once. 2.6% of the sample rests with the top ten.

This sample is part of a study of CD8+ T cells in alopecia areata (dated by TCRdb to 2016 to 2019). Background on the whole study: Treated patients were enrolled in an open-label pilot trial of oral tofacitinib, 5 to 10 mg twice daily, for moderate-to-severe alopecia areata. To study T cell clonal expansion in alopecia areata, the researchers applied high-throughput TCRbeta sequencing to both the C3H/HeJ mouse model and human patients. Biopsies were taken from tofacitinib-treated patients at baseline and again at 4 and 24 weeks into treatment, and several of those patients also had a later scalp biopsy. The SALT score, which quantifies the percentage of affected scalp surface area, was used to measure disease severity in treated patients. immunoSEQ multiplex PCR using 35 Vbeta forward primers and 13 Jbeta reverse primers was used to amplify TCRbeta CDR3 regions. Scalp clonality was compared across normal scalp (n=4), patchy alopecia areata scalp (n=8), and alopecia totalis/universalis scalp (n=8). On the human side, TCRbeta sequencing was run on scalp tissue and on sorted CD4+ and CD8+ peripheral blood T cells from healthy controls and from alopecia areata patients with either patchy or totalis/universalis disease. Tofacitinib was administered for 6 to 18 months, and 6 months of follow-up off drug were then conducted to assess delayed response and recurrence. RNA came from the PAXgene miRNA kit for fixed scalp, the miRNeasy kit for PBMCs, and the RNeasy kit for mouse skin.

The label giving this sample's treatment or condition can be read as: oral pan-JAK inhibitor, 5-10 mg twice daily. Peripheral blood and lesional scalp punch biopsies were obtained from patients with alopecia areata. After PBMCs were isolated by density centrifugation and stained for CD3, CD4 and CD8, a FACSAria was used to sort CD4+ and CD8+ T cells. What the work shows at the level of the full study, not this receptor alone: Unlike mouse skin, which is dominated by gammadelta T cells, normal human skin has resident alphabeta T cells that are also sequenced, and this complicates analysis of the scalp TCR repertoire. Scalp clonality and the number of expanded CD8+ clones among the top 100 scalp clones were significantly decreased by tofacitinib. Shared TCR sequences between patients were less evident than in mice, which may be partly attributable to HLA diversity in the patient population. Many expanded lesional clones persisted in scalp and blood during tofacitinib treatment, which may partly explain relapse after stopping treatment. Compared with normal scalp, lesional scalp had higher clonality and more expanded CD8+ clones, particularly in alopecia totalis/universalis, a pattern that suggests antigenic drive. Because the treated cohort was small and had only one nonresponder, larger studies are needed to examine links between baseline CD8+ expansion and response.

At the junction V is shortened by 1 base and J by 9 bases, with 7 bases in between. The CDR3 covers 11 residues, taking in both the cysteine and the phenylalanine. Left in the record is the CDR3 DNA by itself, 33 bases read in frame from the first base. CDR1 DFQATT and CDR2 SNEGSKA are derived from the germline V gene (reference sequence). The sequence is built from TRBV20-1 and TRBJ2-1, with the D gene not confidently named. This clonotype was sampled from a human donor with alopecia areata. The sample here was CD4+ T cells sorted from blood, taken at approximately week 36, from a patient treated with tofacitinib. The bases read TGCAGTGCTAGAGCGAGTGGTGAGCAGTTCTTC. Translation gives CSARASGEQFF.